This T cell receptor beta chain was profiled in a study of PD-1 blockade in classical Hodgkin lymphoma. Whole-study findings and limits: Relative to healthy donors, newly diagnosed patients reportedly had lower baseline TCR diversity, which was reported as lower still in relapsed/refractory patients.

With respect to this clone: Its cognate antigen is unknown.

The CDR3 is 14 amino acids. The germline V gene has CDR1 SGHVS and CDR2 FNYEAQ. V gave up 5 bases and J gave up 4 bases; unmatched junction bases: 6. Using immunoSEQ multiplex PCR, the repertoire was profiled, and TCRdb retains in-frame clones only, with some absent. The sample holds roughly 9,900 clones, under 80% seen once. The time point here: cycle 4 day 1 (C4D1), after about 6 weeks of nivolumab. All trial patients relapsed after autologous stem cell transplantation. It was by magnetic negative selection that CD8+ T cells were isolated from thawed PBMCs. This TCR was recovered from a human donor with classical Hodgkin lymphoma. Sequencing was performed on CD8+ T cells from blood, taken before the fourth cycle of nivolumab. The gene calls are TRBV7-6 and TRBJ2-7; 9 nucleotides agree with TRBD1. CDR3 in DNA: TGTGCCAGCAGCCCTGCCGGGACAGGGTACGAGCAGTACTTC. Amino acid sequence: CASSPAGTGYEQYF.